These 5 T cell receptor beta chains originate from one sample sequenced in a study of T cell responses to AZD1222 COVID-19 vaccine. TCRdb keeps only in-frame clones here, not all; method: immunoSEQ multiplex PCR. The sample has 100,000 or so clones, about 86% seen once. Sequencing was performed on peripheral blood, taken on day 0 of AZD1222 vaccination. The receptors were sampled from an adult in good health.

This clone has a single count. The chain joins TRBV10-3 to TRBJ2-7; 7 bases align to TRBD2. Trimming cost V 6 bases and J 9 bases; bases outside gene matches: 8. Germline lookup yields CDR1 ENHRY and CDR2 SYGVKD. CDR3 length: 12 residues. CDR3 loop: CAISGGREVQYF. For the CDR3, the DNA is TGTGCCATCAGCGGCGGACGGGAGGTGCAGTACTTC.

This clone was observed a few times. The CDR3 loop is CAWARDRSTDTQYF. CDR3 nucleotides: TGTGCCTGGGCCCGGGACAGGAGCACAGATACGCAGTATTTT. V is TRBV30 and J is TRBJ2-3; 8 bases map to TRBD1. Germline V lookup: CDR1 GTSNPN, CDR2 SVGIG (reference sequence). The CDR3 is 14 residues long. V trimming: 5 bases; J trimming: 0 bases; junction bases outside the gene matches: 4.

This chain uses TRBV6-1 with TRBJ1-3; weak D call: TRBD1 (5 bases). CDR1 is MNHNS and CDR2 is SASEGT in the germline V gene. Trimming pared 3 bases from V and 4 bases from J, leaving 16 bases between. This CDR3 spans 16 amino acids. CDR3 DNA sequence: TGTGCCAGCAGTGAGGGGCTAGTCCTCCCGGGAAACACCATATATTTT. It encodes CASSEGLVLPGNTIYF.

This clone was counted only a few times. V is TRBV19 and J is TRBJ2-7, with TRBD1 as a possible D gene (5 bases). The V end was cut by 3 bases, the J end by 7 bases, with 7 bases between. The CDR3 sequence is 11 residues long. Germline lookup yields CDR1 LNHDA and CDR2 SQIVND (reference sequence). The CDR3 bases are TGTGCCAGTAGTATCAGGGATGAGCAGTACTTC. Translated, it gives CASSIRDEQYF.

The gene calls are TRBV7-2 and TRBJ1-2, with 8 nucleotides matching TRBD1. CDR3 size: 16 residues. Germline lookup yields CDR1 SGHTA and CDR2 FQGNSA. Germline trimming cut 2 bases from V and 2 bases from J; bases unmatched to any gene: 7. The CDR3 region has the DNA TGTGCCAGCAGCTTATCCGGGACAGGAATGAACTATGGCTACACCTTC. Translated, it gives CASSLSGTGMNYGYTF.